This T cell receptor (beta chain) was recovered during a study of regulatory T cells in long-lasting Graves disease. Turning to the study itself: Graves' patients, newly diagnosed, had taken antithyroid drugs under 3 months.

The authors built TCR beta libraries using iRepertoire HTBI primers and Arm-PCR of CDR3 regions. TCRdb processed the multiplex PCR reads anew with MiXCR; each CDR3 protein has one entry. This table holds over 300,000 distinct CDR3 sequences, about 14% found once. Specified time point: newly diagnosed GD, antithyroid drugs for less than 3 months. PBMC RNA served as the TCR library source. Whole-study results and caveats: Sharing of public clonotypes was greater in persistent patients (2,741) than in new patients (roughly 1,000). It is possible that accuracy was reduced by the small size of the sample.

The CDR3 runs 14 residues. Germline V gives CDR1 MNHEY, CDR2 SVGEGT. Trimming removed 7 bases at V and 0 bases at J, with 10 bases between. In this sample, this clonotype turned up many times. Its antigen is unknown. V is TRBV6-2 or TRBV6-3 and J is TRBJ2-1; D is undetermined. The source was peripheral blood mononuclear cells (PBMCs), collected at new diagnosis, from a patient treated with antithyroid drugs. This clonotype originated in a female donor with Graves disease. CDR3: CASNERSSYNEQFF. CDR3 nucleotides: TGTGCCAGCAATGAGAGGAGCTCCTACAATGAGCAGTTCTTC.